These 26 T cell receptor beta chains share one sample of origin, sequenced in a study of shared clonotypes between healthy human individuals (dated by TCRdb to about 2020). The library was made by the immunoSEQ multiplex PCR assay. This is the immuneACCESS table as TCRdb keeps it, with only in-frame sequences that have V and J called. A part of the clones is gone; compared with another copy, unresolved V genes explain less than half, and the rest is unexplained. The sample table contains under 2.5 million clones; only one count was recorded for just under 95% of them. The ten largest clones add up to approximately 0.4% of the sample. The source material was naive CD4+ T cells from PBMCs. The sample's cell subset or site, from its label and the paper: CD45RA+ positively selected. The receptors stem from a man between 18 and 35 years old in good health. Some clones in this sample may be carry-over from other donors' samples.

The genes are TRBV9 and TRBJ2-7; 9 nucleotides match TRBD1. The CDR3 contains 15 residues. V was pared by 0 bases and J by 6 bases, with 7 bases of the junction left unmatched. CDR1 is SGDLS, CDR2 YYNGEE, per germline. The CDR3 sequence is CASSVVGTGLSEQYF. CDR3 bases: TGTGCCAGCAGCGTAGTCGGGACAGGGCTCTCCGAGCAGTACTTC.

The genes are TRBV2 and TRBJ1-5, with 8 bases fitting TRBD1. From germline, CDR1 is SNHLY and CDR2 FYNNEI. The CDR3 totals 14 residues. With V trimmed by 6 bases and J by 6 bases, 7 bases remained unmatched. The CDR3 DNA follows: TGTGCCAGCAGCCGCTCGACAGGGGTTCAGCCCCAGCATTTT. This translates into CASSRSTGVQPQHF.

Details on this clone: It may be a read error: a sequence one base away is much more abundant. Within the sample, other DNA sequences also encode this same CDR3. The V call is TRBV5-5, the J call TRBJ1-1; possible D gene TRBD1, 6 bases. V lost 0 bases and J 1 base, leaving 7 bases between the germline ends. Looked up from germline, CDR1 is SGHKS and CDR2 is YYEKEE (reference sequence). This CDR3 has 14 amino acids. The CDR3 DNA sequence: TGTGCCAGCAGCTTGGGGACAGCGAACACTGAAGCTTTCTTT. Encoded protein: CASSLGTANTEAFF.

This sequence joins TRBV13 and TRBJ2-2, with unresolved D. This CDR3 has 20 amino acids. Germline CDR1 is PRHDT and CDR2 is FYEKMQ (reference sequence). Deletions cut 1 base from V and 1 base from J, with 22 bases between. Here the CDR3 reads CASSLVGFGPDPENTGELFF. CDR3 DNA sequence: TGTGCCAGCAGCTTAGTTGGTTTCGGACCGGATCCGGAGAACACCGGGGAGCTGTTTTTT. The whole variable domain, filled in from reference TRBV13 and TRBJ2-2, reads AAGVIQSPRHLIKEKRETATLKCYPIPRHDTVYWYQQGPGQDPQFLISFYEKMQSDKGSIPDRFSAQQFSDYHSELNMSSLELGDSALYFCASSLVGFGPDPENTGELFFGEGSRLTVL.

This chain connects TRBV11-1 to TRBJ2-3; TRBD1 agrees at 8 bases. CDR3 length: 13 residues. V shed 5 bases, J shed 11 bases, and the junction held 9 bases outside the gene matches. CDR1 is SGHAT and CDR2 is FQDESV in the germline V gene (reference sequence). The CDR3 loop is CASSQGAPGGQYF. CDR3 sequence (DNA): TGTGCCAGCAGCCAGGGGGCCCCAGGGGGGCAGTATTTT.

The chain combines TRBV29-1 with TRBJ2-1, with 10 bases fitting TRBD1. From germline, CDR1 is SQVTM and CDR2 ANQGSEA. Trimming at V came to 6 bases and at J to 2 bases, leaving 4 bases not matched to a gene. This CDR3 is 14 amino acids long. The CDR3: CSVVGQGTYNEQFF. In DNA, the CDR3 is TGCAGCGTCGTGGGACAGGGGACCTACAATGAGCAGTTCTTC.

The chain recombines TRBV5-1 with TRBJ2-7; the match to TRBD1 covers 10 bases. The CDR3 loop spans 13 amino acids. V gave up 8 bases and J gave up 2 bases; unmatched junction bases: 4. The germline CDR1 and CDR2 sequences are SGHRS and YFSETQ. The CDR3 loop is CASRQGAPYEQYF. The CDR3, as DNA: TGCGCCAGTCGACAGGGGGCCCCCTACGAGCAGTACTTC.

The rearrangement uses TRBV19 and TRBJ1-4; D perhaps matches TRBD1 (6 bases). The length of the CDR3 is 16 residues. The V end was cut by 2 bases, the J end by 8 bases, with 18 bases between. Germline values: CDR1 LNHDA, CDR2 SQIVND (reference sequence). The DNA of the CDR3 is TGTGCCAGTAGTATACGGCGGGCCAGGGGAGAGGAAAAACTGTTTTTT. Its translation: CASSIRRARGEEKLFF. Filled out from reference TRBV19 and TRBJ1-4, the complete variable domain reads DGGITQSPKYLFRKEGQNVTLSCEQNLNHDAMYWYRQDPGQGLRLIYYSQIVNDFQKGDIAEGYSVSREKKESFPLTVTSAQKNPTAFYLCASSIRRARGEEKLFFGSGTQLSVL.

V gene TRBV11-2 combines with J gene TRBJ2-7, with 7 bases identical to TRBD2. CDR1 is SGHAT, CDR2 FQNNGV, per germline. This CDR3 is built from 13 residues. Germline trimming cut 1 base from V and 6 bases from J; bases unmatched to any gene: 3. The CDR3 DNA reads TGTGCCAGCAGCTTAGGGTCTAGCGGCGAGCAGTACTTC. Translating gives CASSLGSSGEQYF.

The chain is built from TRBV6-1 and TRBJ1-2, with D unresolved. CDR1 and CDR2 from the germline V gene are MNHNS and SASEGT. V lost 3 bases, J lost 3 bases, and 8 bases lay in between. CDR3 length equals 13 residues. The CDR3 DNA is TGTGCCAGCAGTGATGGTCAGGACTATGGCTACACCTTC. It encodes CASSDGQDYGYTF.

This chain connects TRBV4-1 to TRBJ1-2, with 7 bases matching TRBD1. The CDR3 loop spans 16 amino acids. Losses at the gene ends were 0 bases for V and 4 bases for J; bases not matched to a gene: 8. The germline V gene encodes CDR1 MGHRA and CDR2 YSYEKL. The CDR3 is CASSQEGQGEIYGYTF. CDR3 coding DNA: TGCGCCAGCAGCCAAGAAGGGCAGGGGGAAATCTATGGCTACACCTTC.

The rearrangement joins TRBV5-5 to TRBJ2-1; tentative D call: TRBD1 (6 bases). Germline V gene sequence: CDR1 SGHKS, CDR2 YYEKEE (reference sequence). V lost 0 bases, J lost 7 bases, and 17 bases lay in between. The CDR3 sequence is 16 residues long. For the CDR3, the DNA is TGTGCCAGCAGCTTGGCCCATAGGGCCCAGGGGAATGAGCAGTTCTTC. This gives the protein CASSLAHRAQGNEQFF.

The V and J genes are TRBV6-6 and TRBJ1-4; 9 bases fit TRBD1. Losses at the gene ends were 5 bases for V and 3 bases for J; bases not matched to a gene: 7. CDR3 length: 16 amino acids. The V gene's germline CDR1 is MNHNY and CDR2 SVGAGI (reference sequence). Written as DNA, the CDR3 is TGTGCCAGCAGTCAATCACAGGGGGCCCCTAATGAAAAACTGTTTTTT. This gives the protein CASSQSQGAPNEKLFF.

The V gene is TRBV9, the J gene TRBJ1-5, with TRBD1 as a possible D gene (5 bases). V lost 0 bases and J lost 2, with 12 bases in between. This CDR3 is 16 amino acids long. CDR1 is SGDLS and CDR2 is YYNGEE in the germline V gene. CDR3 sequence reads: CASSVGGELGNQPQHF. The CDR3 DNA reads TGTGCCAGCAGCGTAGGAGGGGAATTAGGCAATCAGCCCCAGCATTTT.

Concerning this clone itself: This CDR3 is also generated by other DNA sequences in the sample. This chain uses TRBV5-1 with TRBJ1-1; TRBD1 matches at 7 bases. V shed 1 base, J shed 4 bases, and the junction held 4 bases outside the gene matches. Germline lookup yields CDR1 SGHRS and CDR2 YFSETQ. CDR3 length: 14 amino acids. CDR3 protein: CASSLTGEGTEAFF. Written as DNA, the CDR3 is TGCGCCAGCAGCTTGACAGGGGAGGGCACTGAAGCTTTCTTT.

The rearrangement joins TRBV2 to TRBJ2-2; tentative D call: TRBD1 (6 bases). Germline V gives CDR1 SNHLY, CDR2 FYNNEI. Between the trimmed V and J ends, which lost 5 bases and 5 bases, there was a span of 12 bases. This CDR3 is 14 amino acids long. The CDR3 is CASSLIRGTGELFF. The CDR3 nucleotides are TGTGCCAGCAGTCTAATCAGGGGTACCGGGGAGCTGTTTTTT.

The genes are TRBV28 and TRBJ1-2; 9 bases map to TRBD1. Germline-derived CDR1 and CDR2 are MDHEN and SYDVKM. The CDR3 contains 15 residues. V dropped 5 bases and J dropped 4; count of bases not matched to a gene: 8. The CDR3 DNA reads as TGTGCCAGCAGTATTCCGGGACAGGGATCCTATGGCTACACCTTC. It encodes CASSIPGQGSYGYTF.

The V gene is TRBV9, the J gene TRBJ2-1; the D gene is possibly TRBD2 (5 bases). The CDR3 contains 15 residues. V lost 3 bases, J lost 4 bases, and 14 bases lay in between. Germline CDR1 and CDR2: SGDLS and YYNGEE. The CDR3 bases are TGTGCCAGCAGCGAGCGGATAGGAGGATACAATGAGCAGTTCTTC. Amino acids: CASSERIGGYNEQFF. Using reference TRBV9 and TRBJ2-1 for the parts outside the CDR3, the full variable domain is DSGVTQTPKHLITATGQRVTLRCSPRSGDLSVYWYQQSLDQGLQFLIQYYNGEERAKGNILERFSAQQFPDLHSELNLSSLELGDSALYFCASSERIGGYNEQFFGPGTRLTVL.

CDR3 protein: CASSSDRLSYNEQFF. CDR3 coding DNA: TGCGCCAGCAGCTCTGACAGGCTATCCTACAATGAGCAGTTCTTC. This sequence joins TRBV5-1 and TRBJ2-1, with D tentatively TRBD1 (6 bases). The V end lost 3 bases, the J end lost 1 base, and 11 bases lay between the germline ends. Germline V gene data show CDR1 as SGHRS and CDR2 as YFSETQ. The CDR3 contains 15 residues. The whole variable domain, remainder taken from reference TRBV5-1 and TRBJ2-1, is KAGVTQTPRYLIKTRGQQVTLSCSPISGHRSVSWYQQTPGQGLQFLFEYFSETQRNKGNFPGRFSGRQFSNSRSEMNVSTLELGDSALYLCASSSDRLSYNEQFFGPGTRLTVL.

This clone was seen once. This chain joins TRBV29-1 and TRBJ1-1; no firm D call. V lost 5 bases, J lost 0 bases, and 4 bases lay in between. Germline V gives CDR1 SQVTM, CDR2 ANQGSEA. This CDR3 contains 11 residues. In DNA form, the CDR3 reads TGCAGCGTTTCCATGAACACTGAAGCTTTCTTT. Protein product: CSVSMNTEAFF. The full variable domain, its missing parts supplied by reference TRBV29-1 and TRBJ1-1, is SAVISQKPSRDICQRGTSLTIQCQVDSQVTMMFWYRQQPGQSLTLIATANQGSEATYESGFVIDKFPISRPNLTFSTLTVSNMSPEDSSIYLCSVSMNTEAFFGQGTRLTVV.

The rearrangement joins TRBV6-5 to TRBJ2-1; TRBD2 aligns across 8 bases. Per germline, CDR1 MNHEY and CDR2 SVGAGI. CDR3 size: 14 residues. With V trimmed by 7 bases and J by 6 bases, 8 bases remained unmatched. The CDR3 reads CASNPRGLVNEQFF. The DNA of the CDR3 is TGTGCCAGCAACCCGAGGGGACTAGTCAATGAGCAGTTCTTC.

The J gene is TRBJ2-1, the V gene TRBV7-7; 12 positions match TRBD2. The germline V gene encodes CDR1 SSHAT and CDR2 FNYEAQ (reference sequence). V gave up 5 bases and J gave up 10 bases; unmatched junction bases: 3. This CDR3 spans 13 amino acids. The CDR3 sequence: CASSRTSGTEQFF. DNA of the CDR3: TGTGCCAGCAGCAGGACTAGCGGGACAGAGCAGTTCTTC.

This clone was seen a few times. This rearrangement joins TRBV7-9 to TRBJ1-5; D not certain. This CDR3 is 13 amino acids long. Trimming left V 4 bases short and J 0 bases short, with 4 bases between. Germline-derived CDR1 and CDR2 are SEHNR and FQNEAQ (reference sequence). CDR3 sequence (DNA): TGTGCCAGCAGCTCGAATAGCAATCAGCCCCAGCATTTT. It specifies CASSSNSNQPQHF.

This chain uses TRBV28 with TRBJ2-7; 10 bases agree with TRBD1. Germline V lookup: CDR1 MDHEN, CDR2 SYDVKM. The CDR3 is made up of 16 amino acids. J lost 5 bases, V lost 4 bases, and 11 bases had no gene match. CDR3 in DNA: TGTGCCAGCAGTTCCGTGACCGGGACAGGGGTAGACGAGCAGTACTTC. It specifies CASSSVTGTGVDEQYF.

The rearrangement uses TRBV13 and TRBJ2-1, with 9 positions matching TRBD1. V gave up 5 bases and J gave up 6 bases; unmatched junction bases: 14. The CDR3 has 17 amino acids. Germline V gene lookup returns CDR1 PRHDT and CDR2 FYEKMQ (reference sequence). For the CDR3, the DNA is TGTGCCAGCAGCCAAATACAGGGGGCTCTGTCGGGCAATGAGCAGTTCTTC. It codes for CASSQIQGALSGNEQFF.

In regard to this clone: The same CDR3 arises from other DNA sequences in this sample as well. The gene calls are TRBV5-1 and TRBJ2-6; D remains ambiguous. Germline CDR1 SGHRS, CDR2 YFSETQ. Trimming stripped 2 bases from V and 0 bases from J, with 6 bases between. This CDR3 comprises 15 residues. DNA of the CDR3: TGCGCCAGCAGCTTTGGTAGCTCTGGGGCCAACGTCCTGACTTTC. This codes for CASSFGSSGANVLTF.